Sequencing of this TCR beta chain was carried out in a study of cytomegalovirus exposure and HLA in healthy donors. Study-level points and caveats: In a later analysis, DRB1 alleles had the most associated TCRs; HLA-C alleles the fewest. Several top significant clusters appeared, in a later analysis, to be linked to common viral pathogens. It was confirmed in vitro that a few of the CMV-associated chains were specific for CMV antigens.

CDR3 length equals 14 residues. V shed 3 bases, J shed 2 bases, and the junction held 2 bases outside the gene matches. Germline V gene sequence: CDR1 SGDLS, CDR2 YYNGEE. This clone was seen only once. The antigen remains unidentified. This cohort consisted of healthy bone marrow donors. Amplification used 60 Vbeta primers and 13 Jbeta primers. The method was immunoSEQ multiplex PCR; TCRdb's version includes in-frame clones alone and lacks a portion of them. Of about 120,000 clones listed, about 83% are singletons. The sample taken for sequencing was PBMCs. The sequence was collected from a woman aged 40 to 55 in good health and CMV-seropositive. This sequence joins TRBV9 and TRBJ2-5; 9 bases match TRBD1. The CDR3 loop is CASSAGTGQETQYF. The CDR3 region has the DNA TGTGCCAGCAGCGCAGGGACAGGGCAAGAGACCCAGTACTTC.